Listed here is a single TCR beta chain. The entry originates in a study of blood T cell repertoires in COVID-19. About the research overall: Both acute and convalescent COVID-19 samples were obtained from the United States, Italy and Spain. PBMCs, B-cell-depleted T cells, or T cells were the source of the cDNA or gDNA that made up the material.

Profiled with immunoSEQ multiplex PCR; TCRdb holds only in-frame clones, not every one. The table has approximately 200,000 clones, approximately 88% seen once; the top ten hold about 3.5%. The study drew participants aged about 18 to 89 years from fewer than 30 US areas. Each participant's cohort was designated according to participant-reported clinical history. Trimming shortened V by 1 base and J by 0 bases, and 8 bases separated the two germline ends. The CDR3 is 15 residues long. Germline CDR1 and CDR2: SEHNR and FQNEAQ (reference sequence). The sequenced material came from PBMCs or T cells enriched from blood (not recorded which). The chain joins TRBV7-9 to TRBJ2-3, with D uncertain. The clonotype was recovered from a woman aged 25 to 39 who had been exposed to COVID-19. The CDR3 sequence is CASSLGPGSTDTQYF. CDR3 sequence (DNA): TGTGCCAGCAGCTTAGGTCCGGGTAGCACAGATACGCAGTATTTT. The full variable domain, its missing parts supplied by reference TRBV7-9 and TRBJ2-3, is DTGVSQNPRHKITKRGQNVTFRCDPISEHNRLYWYRQTLGQGPEFLTYFQNEAQLEKSRLLSDRFSAERPKGSFSTLEIQRTEQGDSAMYLCASSLGPGSTDTQYFGPGTRLTVL.